A selection of T cell receptor beta chains follows, all from one sample in a study of PD-1 blockade in classical Hodgkin lymphoma. Sequencing was performed with immunoSEQ multiplex PCR; in TCRdb, only in-frame clones are kept and a portion is missing. This repertoire shows roughly 13,000 clones, around 82% found once; its top ten account for 25%. Sequencing was performed on peripheral blood mononuclear cells (PBMCs), taken before the second cycle of nivolumab. The receptors stem from a human donor with classical Hodgkin lymphoma. CDR3s include the opening cysteine and the closing phenylalanine or tryptophan. D genes are given only for firm matches. Clone size, where shown, is once, few, many, or a class for clones that have expanded.

cdr3_nt cdr3_aa v_call d_call j_call clone_size cdr3_length
TGTGCCAGCAGACAACCCCCAGGGAGTGAAGCTTTCTTT CASRQPPGSEAFF TRBV6-6 - TRBJ1-1 - 13
TGCGCCAGCAGCGTCGGGACTACGAGCGAGCAGTACTTC CASSVGTTSEQYF TRBV10-1 TRBD2 TRBJ2-7 - 13
TGCGCCAGCAGCCAAGCCACCGGGACAGGGACCTACGAGCAGTACTTC CASSQATGTGTYEQYF TRBV4-1 TRBD1 TRBJ2-7 - 16
TGTGCCAGCAGCGGAACAGTAATACCGACAGATACGCAGTATTTT CASSGTVIPTDTQYF TRBV7-9 - TRBJ2-3 - 15
TGTGCCAGCAGTAATAGCGGGGGGGCCCAAGAGACCCAGTACTTC CASSNSGGAQETQYF TRBV2 TRBD2 TRBJ2-5 - 15
TGTGCCAGCAGCGTAGGAGGCCAGGCAACTAATGAAAAACTGTTTTTT CASSVGGQATNEKLFF TRBV9 - TRBJ1-4 - 16
TGTGCCAGCAGTTGGCTGAGTCCCTCGGATGAGCAGTACTTC CASSWLSPSDEQYF TRBV6-6 - TRBJ2-7 - 14
TGCGCCAGCAGCTTGGGGGGAGGCTACTATGAAAAACTGTTTTTT CASSLGGGYYEKLFF TRBV5-1 - TRBJ1-4 few 15
TGCGCCAGCAGTAGTTTAGAGACCCAGTACTTC CASSSLETQYF TRBV5-1 - TRBJ2-5 - 11
TGCAGCGTTGTTCGGGGGAGGAGTACAGATACGCAGTATTTT CSVVRGRSTDTQYF TRBV29-1 - TRBJ2-3 - 14
TGTGCCAGCTCACCACAGGGGGCGTCTGAAAAACTGTTTTTT CASSPQGASEKLFF TRBV18 TRBD1 TRBJ1-4 once 14
TGCAGCGTTGTTCGGGGGGGGCCCGAGTCGGTCTTC CSVVRGGPESVF TRBV29-1 TRBD2 TRBJ2-1 once 12
TGTGCCAGCAGCTTAGAACACGTCTCTGGAAACACCATATATTTT CASSLEHVSGNTIYF TRBV7-6 - TRBJ1-3 - 15
TGTGCCAGCAGCAAAGGGACTAGCGAACACCACGAGCAGTACTTC CASSKGTSEHHEQYF TRBV21-1 - TRBJ2-7 - 15
TGTGCCAGCAGCTTAGGTGGACAATATGGCTACACCTTC CASSLGGQYGYTF TRBV5-6 - TRBJ1-2 - 13
TGTGCCAGTAAACGGACAGAATTCACAGATACGCAGTATTTT CASKRTEFTDTQYF TRBV19 - TRBJ2-3 - 14
TGTGCCAGCAGCCACCGGGGGTCCTACGAGCAGTACTTC CASSHRGSYEQYF TRBV27 - TRBJ2-7 - 13
TGTGCCAGCAGAGACAGTACCTATTACAATGAGCAGTTCTTC CASRDSTYYNEQFF TRBV6-1 - TRBJ2-1 - 14
TGTGCCAGTAGTCCAGGGGGGGACTACAATGAGCAGTTCTTC CASSPGGDYNEQFF TRBV19 - TRBJ2-1 - 14
TGTGCCAGCAGTGAACACCCAAACTATGGCTACACCTTC CASSEHPNYGYTF TRBV6-1 - TRBJ1-2 - 13
TGTGCCAGCAGCGAGCAGGGGGGTTCCCTTGGCTACACCTTC CASSEQGGSLGYTF TRBV5-5 TRBD1 TRBJ1-2 - 14
TGTGCCAGCAGCTTAGCCACCTCTGGAAACACCATATATTTT CASSLATSGNTIYF TRBV7-2 - TRBJ1-3 - 14